One sample yielded the 3 T cell receptor beta chains listed below, sequenced in a study of T cell responses to AZD1222 COVID-19 vaccine. The assay was immunoSEQ multiplex PCR, and TCRdb's table has in-frame clones only and misses some. The sample shows 110,000 to 150,000 clones, roughly 90% of them seen only once. The specimen was peripheral blood, collected on day 0 of AZD1222 vaccination. All receptors come from an adult in good health.

The rearrangement links TRBV27 to TRBJ2-7; D possibly corresponds to TRBD1 (6 bases). V was cut by 6 bases and J by 4 bases, with 19 bases left in between. Germline V gives CDR1 MNHEY, CDR2 SMNVEV (reference sequence). The CDR3 runs 15 residues. The CDR3 loop is CASSSQGRPGYEQYF. The CDR3 DNA reads TGTGCCAGCAGCTCACAGGGCCGACCGGGGTACGAGCAGTACTTC.

The gene calls are TRBV2 and TRBJ2-5; 7 bases are shared with TRBD2. This CDR3 spans 17 amino acids. With V trimmed by 1 base and J by 1 base, 9 bases remained unmatched. Looked up from germline, CDR1 is SNHLY and CDR2 is FYNNEI. DNA for the CDR3: TGTGCCAGCAGTGAAGGATTGGGGCGGGAGACCCAAGAGACCCAGTACTTC. Encoded protein: CASSEGLGRETQETQYF.

The rearrangement uses TRBV1 and TRBJ1-3. TRBV1 is recorded as a pseudogene. The length of the CDR3 is 14 residues. The CDR3 sequence: CTSSQKPTGNTIYF. The CDR3 region has the DNA TGCACCAGCAGCCAAAAGCCTACTGGAAACACCATATATTTT.